The present entry profiles one T cell receptor (beta chain) with its context. Its antigen is as yet unknown. The data are from a study of CD8+CD57+ T cells in acquired aplastic anemia. Study-wide background: DNA recovered from sorted CD4+ and CD8+ cells had a mean of approximately 3.4 ug.

Study-level results: The number of CD8+ CDR3 sequences shared by patients and controls was roughly 31.

Investigators profiled TCR beta VDJ and CDR3 from genomic DNA template. TCRdb fed the reads into MiXCR, producing one record per CDR3 protein. The table lists approximately 200,000 distinct CDR3 sequences, approximately 52% of them singletons. The receptor comes from a human donor in good health, serving as a control. The specimen sequenced was sorted CD4+, CD8+, or CD8+CD57+ T cells (not recorded which) from PBMCs.

The chain's CDR3 is CAIKHAGGPDFSYEQYF. The CDR3 DNA reads as TGTGCCATCAAGCACGCGGGGGGGCCCGATTTTTCCTACGAGCAGTACTTC. This chain uses TRBV10-3 with TRBJ2-7; 9 bases are a match to TRBD2. The germline V gene has CDR1 ENHRY and CDR2 SYGVKD. V gave up 7 bases and J gave up 1 base; unmatched junction bases: 14. The CDR3 runs to 17 residues.